This T cell receptor beta chain was obtained from a study of T-cell memory formation after mild COVID-19. Study information: Clustering of TCRs was largely donor specific. Findings and caveats of the study: Pre-infection memory already had some responding clones, implying cross-reactive memory joined. Clones contracting day 15 to 85 were balanced CD4/CD8; later expanders leaned CD4+. Contracting CD4+ clones lay largely in CM and EM, with CD8+ ones residing in EMRA.

V dropped 5 bases and J dropped 3 bases, with 9 bases sitting between them. The CDR3 covers 13 residues. This clonotype has a count of ten or more. Its matching antigen is unknown. One entry per CDR3 protein results from TCRdb running MiXCR on the 5' RACE reads. The sample has some 120,000 distinct CDR3 sequences, roughly 6.2% seen once. The sequenced sample was PBMCs or a T cell subset sorted from them (not recorded which). The chain has TRBV12-3 or TRBV12-4 and TRBJ2-3; TRBD1 might be the D (6 bases). The sequence came from an adult woman who had mild COVID-19 (a few samples of this study predate the infection). Cell type and time point are not known. The DNA of the CDR3 is TGTGCCAGCAGTCGACAGGAGACAGATACGCAGTATTTT. Translating it yields CASSRQETDTQYF.